This record looks at one T cell receptor (beta chain) sequence and its context. This entry is derived from a study of blood T cells in healthy people across ages. Then a second PCR, running roughly 6 to 12 cycles, was carried out with a sample-barcoded 5' primer and a J-beta primer mix. Every cDNA molecule carried a tag from a template-switch adaptor bearing 12 random nucleotides. One entry per CDR3 protein results from TCRdb running MiXCR on the 5' RACE reads. The top ten hold roughly 7% of the sample, which has about 1,400,000 distinct CDR3 sequences, approximately 59% seen once. CDR3 length: 16 residues. The trim removed 0 bases at V and 7 bases at J, leaving 7 bases unmatched. The V gene's germline CDR1 is MGHDK and CDR2 SYGVNS.

This TCR derives from a man aged 18 to 30 in good health. The chain couples TRBV25-1 to TRBJ2-1, with TRBD2 matching 9 bases. The sequencing input was blood. CDR3 bases: TGTGCCAGCAGTGAATATAAAGGGCTAGCGGGGAATGAGCAGTTCTTC. Translation: CASSEYKGLAGNEQFF.